One T cell receptor beta chain is described in this entry. Antigen unknown. Primers: 60 Vbeta forward and 13 Jbeta reverse. Generated by immunoSEQ multiplex PCR, the TCRdb table keeps only in-frame clones and is missing some. The sample holds about 150,000 clones; around 80% are singletons and the top ten take about 13%. This sample is drawn from a study of cytomegalovirus exposure and HLA in healthy donors. This CDR3 has 14 residues. V lost 6 bases and J 0 bases, leaving 11 bases between the germline ends. Germline CDR1 reads MNHEY; CDR2 reads SVGAGI. Study-level results: TCR beta sequences numbering 15,000 to 20,000 were associated with HLA alleles at 0.05 false discovery rate in a later analysis. There were some 150 TCR beta chains listed as cytomegalovirus-associated.

Unrecorded immune exposure was likely among donors, who were nominally healthy when sampled. The chain uses TRBV6-5 and TRBJ1-1; D remains unclear. The sample taken for sequencing was PBMCs. This TCR was sampled from a man in his forties in good health and CMV-seropositive. The CDR3 loop reads CASSPRLMNTEAFF. CDR3 DNA: TGTGCCAGCAGCCCGAGACTCATGAACACTGAAGCTTTCTTT.